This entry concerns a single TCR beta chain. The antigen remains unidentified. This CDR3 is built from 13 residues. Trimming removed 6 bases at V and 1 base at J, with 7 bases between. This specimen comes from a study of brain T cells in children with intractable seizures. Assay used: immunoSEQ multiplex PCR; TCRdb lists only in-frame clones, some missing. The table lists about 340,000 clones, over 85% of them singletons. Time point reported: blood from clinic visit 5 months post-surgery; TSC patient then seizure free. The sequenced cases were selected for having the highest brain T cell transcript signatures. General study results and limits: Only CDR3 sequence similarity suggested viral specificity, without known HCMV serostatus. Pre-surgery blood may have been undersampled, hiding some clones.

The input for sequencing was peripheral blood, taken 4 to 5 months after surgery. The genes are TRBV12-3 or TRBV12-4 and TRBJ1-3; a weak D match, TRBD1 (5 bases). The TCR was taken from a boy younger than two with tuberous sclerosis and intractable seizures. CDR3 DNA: TGTGCCAGCAGCCCAGGGTCTGGAAACACCATATATTTT. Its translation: CASSPGSGNTIYF.